The 30 T cell receptor beta chains listed next were all sequenced from one sample in a study of shared clonotypes between healthy human individuals. TCRdb's copy holds only in-frame clones and misses some; the assay was immunoSEQ multiplex PCR. This sample has roughly 2,500,000 clones, with roughly 93% found just once. The sample comprised naive CD4+ T cells from PBMCs. As to subset: CD45RA+ positively selected. These receptors all stem from a young man in good health. Some clones in this sample may be carry-over from other donors' samples.

This chain uses TRBV5-1 with TRBJ2-4; no clear D. The germline CDR1 and CDR2 sequences are SGHRS and YFSETQ. V was clipped by 5 bases and J by 3 bases, with 24 bases between them. The CDR3 totals 18 residues. Written as DNA, the CDR3 is TGCGCCAGCAGATATCCCCCGCAGGCAGCGATCGTCAAAAACATTCAGTACTTC. This sequence encodes CASRYPPQAAIVKNIQYF.

This clone was picked up a small number of times. V usage is TRBV28 and J usage is TRBJ1-1; a weak D match, TRBD1 (5 bases). This CDR3 has 17 residues. CDR1 is MDHEN, CDR2 SYDVKM, per germline. Trimming stripped 6 bases from V and 0 bases from J, with 20 bases between. The CDR3 nucleotides read TGTGCCAGCAGCTCTCACGGGACCCAGGGAATGAACACTGAAGCTTTCTTT. It yields the protein CASSSHGTQGMNTEAFF.

The chain couples TRBV7-3 to TRBJ2-5; 7 bases are shared with TRBD2. The CDR3 has 13 amino acids. Germline lookup yields CDR1 SGHTA and CDR2 FQGTGA. J was trimmed by 9 bases and V by 5 bases; bases with no gene match: 9. In DNA, the CDR3 is TGTGCCAGCAGCCCCGGGGGAGGGGAGTCCCAGTACTTC. Amino acid sequence: CASSPGGGESQYF.

The chain couples TRBV18 to TRBJ2-7; D not resolved. V lost 5 bases and J 4 bases, leaving 15 bases between the germline ends. Germline V lookup: CDR1 KGHSH, CDR2 LQKENI. The CDR3 is 14 amino acids. The CDR3 is CASSYGSPAYEQYF. As DNA, the CDR3 is TGTGCCAGCTCATACGGGTCACCAGCGTACGAGCAGTACTTC. Looking up the rest from reference TRBV18 and TRBJ2-7 gives the full variable domain: NAGVMQNPRHLVRRRGQEARLRCSPMKGHSHVYWYRQLPEEGLKFMVYLQKENIIDESGMPKERFSAEFPKEGPSILRIQQVVRGDSAAYFCASSYGSPAYEQYFGPGTRLTVT.

This clone was found a few times. This rearrangement joins TRBV5-1 to TRBJ1-5, with unresolved D. Germline lookup yields CDR1 SGHRS and CDR2 YFSETQ. The ends were cut back, 0 bases at V and 5 bases at J, with 6 bases in the middle. The CDR3 is 13 amino acids. The chain's CDR3 is CASSLGVDQPQHF. The CDR3 DNA sequence: TGCGCCAGCAGCTTGGGGGTGGATCAGCCCCAGCATTTT. The complete variable domain, with remaining parts taken from reference TRBV5-1 and TRBJ1-5, reads KAGVTQTPRYLIKTRGQQVTLSCSPISGHRSVSWYQQTPGQGLQFLFEYFSETQRNKGNFPGRFSGRQFSNSRSEMNVSTLELGDSALYLCASSLGVDQPQHFGDGTRLSIL.

The chain couples TRBV28 to TRBJ2-7; D is undetermined. The V gene's germline CDR1 is MDHEN and CDR2 SYDVKM. The CDR3 is 14 residues long. V lost 5 bases to trimming and J lost 4 bases, with 15 bases between them. Here the CDR3 reads CASSPPRGRYEQYF. The CDR3 bases are TGTGCCAGCAGTCCCCCACGAGGAAGATACGAGCAGTACTTC.

The V and J genes are TRBV4-2 and TRBJ2-5; D is undetermined. Matching the DNA end better, TRBJ2-7 makes the J call doubtful. Germline lookup yields CDR1 LGHNA and CDR2 YNFKEQ. The CDR3 loop spans 13 amino acids. The CDR3 DNA reads TGTGCCAGCAGCCAAGATCGAGGCTACGAGCAGTACTTC. This gives the protein CASSQDRGYEQYF.

The chain combines TRBV28 with TRBJ2-1; no definite D call. Trimming pared 5 bases from V and 0 bases from J, leaving 14 bases between. Germline CDR1 reads MDHEN; CDR2 reads SYDVKM. This CDR3 comprises 16 residues. The CDR3 coding sequence is TGTGCCAGCAGTCCCTTCAGGAGAAGCTCCTACAATGAGCAGTTCTTC. Residues: CASSPFRRSSYNEQFF.

V is TRBV27 and J is TRBJ2-3, with TRBD2 matching 14 bases. The CDR3 totals 15 residues. Trimming cost V 7 bases and J 6 bases; bases outside gene matches: 6. Germline V gene data show CDR1 as MNHEY and CDR2 as SMNVEV (reference sequence). The CDR3 loop is CASTLTSGREDTQYF. The CDR3 nucleotides read TGTGCCAGCACCTTGACTAGCGGGAGGGAGGATACGCAGTATTTT.

On this clone itself: The same CDR3 arises from other DNA sequences in this sample as well. The chain has TRBV18 and TRBJ1-1; 9 nucleotides align to TRBD1. The CDR3 has 14 amino acids. The trim removed 4 bases at V and 2 bases at J, leaving 2 bases unmatched. Germline V gene sequence: CDR1 KGHSH, CDR2 LQKENI. The CDR3 loop is CASSRGQGNTEAFF. The CDR3 bases are TGTGCCAGCTCACGGGGACAGGGCAACACTGAAGCTTTCTTT. The whole variable domain, remainder taken from reference TRBV18 and TRBJ1-1, is NAGVMQNPRHLVRRRGQEARLRCSPMKGHSHVYWYRQLPEEGLKFMVYLQKENIIDESGMPKERFSAEFPKEGPSILRIQQVVRGDSAAYFCASSRGQGNTEAFFGQGTRLTVV.

J is TRBJ2-4 and V is TRBV19, with D perhaps being TRBD1 or TRBD2 (5 bases each). The germline V and J ends were trimmed by 3 bases and 9 bases, with 24 bases remaining between them. Germline CDR1 and CDR2: LNHDA and SQIVND (reference sequence). This CDR3 spans 17 amino acids. The CDR3 loop is CASSMVFRGDGLSIQYF. The CDR3 DNA sequence: TGTGCCAGTAGTATGGTCTTTCGAGGGGATGGGTTAAGCATTCAGTACTTC.

The chain recombines TRBV18 with TRBJ2-7; D uncertain. In germline, CDR1 is KGHSH, CDR2 LQKENI. V was clipped by 2 bases and J by 2 bases, with 13 bases between them. CDR3 length: 15 amino acids. The CDR3 region has the DNA TGTGCCAGCTCACCAGATCGGGTGCGAACCTACGAGCAGTACTTC. Its protein product is CASSPDRVRTYEQYF.

The chain has TRBV7-9 and TRBJ1-3; D is uncertain. The CDR3 has 16 amino acids. The germline CDR1 and CDR2 sequences are SEHNR and FQNEAQ (reference sequence). V shed 1 base and J shed 4 bases, with 14 bases lying between them. CDR3 amino acids: CASSLGLGFEGNTIYF. CDR3 coding DNA: TGTGCCAGCAGCTTAGGTCTGGGATTCGAAGGAAACACCATATATTTT.

Details on this clone: Other nucleotide sequences in the sample specify the same CDR3. The chain combines TRBV30 with TRBJ2-5, with TRBD2 matching over 7 bases. V was pared by 3 bases and J by 5 bases, with 0 bases of the junction left unmatched. The germline V gene has CDR1 GTSNPN and CDR2 SVGIG (reference sequence). The CDR3 sequence is 11 residues long. CDR3 coding DNA: TGTGCCTGGAGCGGGGGGGAGACCCAGTACTTC. Its translation is CAWSGGETQYF.

V gene TRBV6-6 combines with J gene TRBJ2-7, with D possibly matching TRBD2 (6 bases). The CDR3 runs 13 residues. The germline gives CDR1 MNHNY, CDR2 SVGAGI (reference sequence). V gave up 4 bases and J gave up 5 bases, with 12 bases separating them. The CDR3 here is CASSSYGSDEQYF. CDR3 nucleotide sequence: TGTGCCAGCAGTTCTTACGGGAGTGACGAGCAGTACTTC.

The rearrangement links TRBV28 to TRBJ1-5, with D perhaps TRBD1 (5 bases). Trimming cost V 3 bases and J 7 bases, with 13 bases left between them. The germline CDR1 and CDR2 sequences are MDHEN and SYDVKM. CDR3 length: 14 residues. The CDR3 protein is CASSLGGIGQPQHF. The DNA for the CDR3 is TGTGCCAGCAGTTTGGGGGGAATTGGGCAGCCCCAGCATTTT.

V gene TRBV18 combines with J gene TRBJ1-2; D call uncertain. The CDR3 contains 11 residues. Germline CDR1 KGHSH, CDR2 LQKENI. Trimming stripped 5 bases from V and 4 bases from J, with 5 bases between. CDR3 sequence reads: CASSYSYGYTF. The CDR3 DNA reads as TGTGCCAGCTCATACAGCTATGGCTACACCTTC.

In this sample, this clone turned up once. J is TRBJ1-1 and V is TRBV11-2, with a tentative D call TRBD1 (5 bases). Germline CDR1 reads SGHAT; CDR2 reads FQNNGV. V was trimmed by 2 bases and J by 1 base, leaving 8 bases between them. CDR3 length equals 14 residues. The CDR3 coding sequence is TGTGCCAGCAGCTTACAGGGCACGAACACTGAAGCTTTCTTT. Translated, it gives CASSLQGTNTEAFF.

This sequence joins TRBV5-8 and TRBJ2-5; D may be TRBD1 (6 bases). V lost 4 bases, J lost 2 bases, and 15 bases lay in between. Germline lookup yields CDR1 SGHTS and CDR2 YDEGEE. The length of the CDR3 is 15 residues. CDR3 sequence: CASSMGADRQETQYF. The DNA of the CDR3 is TGTGCCAGCAGCATGGGGGCAGACCGACAAGAGACCCAGTACTTC.

On this clone itself: Other DNA sequences in the sample encode the same CDR3. The chain carries TRBV9 and TRBJ2-7, with D uncertain. CDR3 length: 15 amino acids. Germline V gene data show CDR1 as SGDLS and CDR2 as YYNGEE. V was pared by 2 bases and J by 0 bases, with 12 bases between. This CDR3 reads CASSVGGRSSYEQYF. The CDR3 nucleotides read TGTGCCAGCAGCGTTGGCGGAAGGAGCTCCTACGAGCAGTACTTC.

This clone is a singleton in its sample. The genes are TRBV4-1 and TRBJ2-3; D perhaps matches TRBD1 (5 bases). Germline V CDR1 and CDR2: MGHRA, YSYEKL. The CDR3 has 18 amino acids. The germline V and J ends were trimmed by 1 base and 1 base, with 18 bases remaining between them. CDR3 nucleotides: TGCGCCAGCAGCCAAGCTTTTTACCGGCAGGGTCGCACAGATACGCAGTATTTT. It translates to CASSQAFYRQGRTDTQYF.

The V gene is TRBV28, the J gene TRBJ2-7; TRBD1 agrees at 8 bases. Unmatched junction bases numbered 13, after V lost 1 base and J lost 5 bases. CDR1 and CDR2 (germline): MDHEN, SYDVKM. The CDR3 loop spans 17 amino acids. CDR3 in DNA: TGTGCCAGCAGTTTATACAGAATCCGGGACAGGACCCACGAGCAGTACTTC. This sequence encodes CASSLYRIRDRTHEQYF.

V and J are TRBV29-1 and TRBJ2-7, with D perhaps being TRBD1 or TRBD2 (5 bases each). Trimming took off 4 bases at V and 1 base at J, with 11 bases between the two ends. The CDR3 loop spans 13 amino acids. Germline assignment: CDR1 SQVTM and CDR2 ANQGSEA. The CDR3: CSVGPGASYEQYF. As DNA, the CDR3 is TGCAGCGTTGGGCCCGGGGCTTCCTACGAGCAGTACTTC.

The chain uses TRBV21-1 and TRBJ2-7. TRBV21-1 is an annotated pseudogene. CDR3 length: 14 residues. The CDR3: CASNSDTQRDEQYF. The CDR3 bases are TGTGCCAGCAATTCGGATACCCAAAGGGACGAGCAGTACTTC.

This clone was counted a few times. The chain combines TRBV10-3 with TRBJ1-5, with 8 nucleotides matching TRBD1. Germline V CDR1 and CDR2: ENHRY, SYGVKD. Trimming at V came to 3 bases and at J to 5 bases, leaving 3 bases not matched to a gene. The CDR3 is made up of 14 amino acids. In nucleotides, the CDR3 is TGTGCCATCAGTGAACAGGGGGATGATCAGCCCCAGCATTTT. Translation: CAISEQGDDQPQHF.

This clone turned up a few times. The sample contains more than one DNA sequence encoding this CDR3. This sequence joins TRBV5-1 and TRBJ2-5; D gene ambiguous. V lost 0 bases and J lost 1, with 7 bases in between. This CDR3 contains 14 residues. Germline V gene data show CDR1 as SGHRS and CDR2 as YFSETQ. CDR3 coding DNA: TGCGCCAGCAGCTTGGCCGGGTTCCAAGAGACCCAGTACTTC. Amino acids: CASSLAGFQETQYF. The full variable domain, rest sourced from reference TRBV5-1 and TRBJ2-5, is KAGVTQTPRYLIKTRGQQVTLSCSPISGHRSVSWYQQTPGQGLQFLFEYFSETQRNKGNFPGRFSGRQFSNSRSEMNVSTLELGDSALYLCASSLAGFQETQYFGPGTRLLVL.

The genes are TRBV5-4 and TRBJ2-7; possible D gene TRBD1, 5 bases. With 4 bases removed from V and 1 base from J, the gap between germline ends came to 9 bases. This CDR3 contains 13 residues. Germline V CDR1 and CDR2: SGHNT, YYREEE (reference sequence). The CDR3 loop is CASSQGPSYEQYF. The CDR3 nucleotides read TGTGCCAGCAGCCAGGGCCCATCCTACGAGCAGTACTTC.

In regard to this clone: Distinct nucleotide sequences in the sample also encode this CDR3. The gene calls are TRBV19 and TRBJ2-1; D unclear. CDR3 length: 13 amino acids. Trimming took 5 bases from V and 0 from J, leaving 5 bases between them. Germline V gene data show CDR1 as LNHDA and CDR2 as SQIVND (reference sequence). CDR3 DNA sequence: TGTGCCAGTAGTTTGAGCTCCTACAATGAGCAGTTCTTC. This sequence encodes CASSLSSYNEQFF.

In this sample, this clone turned up once. This chain links TRBV6-5 with TRBJ1-4, with a tentative D call TRBD1 (5 bases). This CDR3 spans 16 amino acids. V dropped 4 bases and J dropped 0 bases, with 12 bases sitting between them. Germline assignment: CDR1 MNHEY and CDR2 SVGAGI. CDR3 coding DNA: TGTGCCAGCAGTTTTAACAGGCGTTCAACTAATGAAAAACTGTTTTTT. Encoded protein: CASSFNRRSTNEKLFF.

About this clone: This specimen includes other DNA sequences encoding the same CDR3. V usage is TRBV5-4 and J usage is TRBJ2-3; no clear D. Germline-derived CDR1 and CDR2 are SGHNT and YYREEE (reference sequence). Trimming shortened V by 1 base and J by 4 bases, and 4 bases separated the two germline ends. This CDR3 has 12 amino acids. In nucleotides, the CDR3 is TGTGCCAGCAGCTTGCGAGCAGATACGCAGTATTTT. It codes for CASSLRADTQYF. The full variable domain, rest sourced from reference TRBV5-4 and TRBJ2-3, is ETGVTQSPTHLIKTRGQQVTLRCSSQSGHNTVSWYQQALGQGPQFIFQYYREEENGRGNFPPRFSGLQFPNYSSELNVNALELDDSALYLCASSLRADTQYFGPGTRLTVL.